These 18 T cell receptor beta chains share one sample of origin, sequenced in a study of shared clonotypes between healthy human individuals (dated by TCRdb to the early 2020s). Libraries were constructed by the immunoSEQ multiplex PCR assay. The clones in this table, taken by TCRdb from immuneACCESS, are in-frame only. Not every clone is retained; where verified, under half of the shortfall comes from an unresolved V gene, and the cause of the rest is unknown. The sample table holds about 2 million clones, of which roughly 94% were seen once. The top ten constitute roughly 1% of the sample. CD8 naive samples were obtained by positive selection for CCR7 among CD45RO-negative cells, yielding a CD45RA+CCR7+ population from which TemRA cells were excluded. The sequencing input was naive CD8+ T cells sorted from blood. The cell subset or site label, as the study defines it: CD45RA+CCR7+. These receptors were obtained from a man younger than 30 in good health.

V usage is TRBV29-1 and J usage is TRBJ2-1; a weak D match, TRBD2 (7 bases). Trimming stripped 0 bases from V and 4 bases from J, with 16 bases between. The CDR3 runs to 16 residues. The germline V gene has CDR1 SQVTM and CDR2 ANQGSEA. The DNA for the CDR3 is TGCAGCGTTGAAGACCTAGACGGGGGGCGTTACAATGAGCAGTTCTTC. It codes for CSVEDLDGGRYNEQFF.

The V gene is TRBV30, the J gene TRBJ2-5; no firm D call. The CDR3 is 12 residues long. The germline gives CDR1 GTSNPN, CDR2 SVGIG (reference sequence). Trimming pared 1 base from V and 7 bases from J, leaving 10 bases between. CDR3 in amino acids: CAWSGLGVTQYF. CDR3 coding DNA: TGTGCCTGGAGTGGACTTGGGGTGACCCAGTACTTC.

The chain joins TRBV7-9 to TRBJ2-7; no definite D call. The V gene lost 4 bases and the J gene lost 3 bases, with 13 bases spanning the gap. Germline loops: CDR1 SEHNR, CDR2 FQNEAQ (reference sequence). This CDR3 has 14 amino acids. CDR3 sequence (DNA): TGTGCCAGCAGCTACCCCCCAGAAAACTACGAGCAGTACTTC. Translation gives CASSYPPENYEQYF.

The chain employs TRBV11-2 and TRBJ1-1, with D hard to call. The CDR3 runs to 11 residues. Between the trimmed V and J ends, which lost 4 bases and 6 bases, there was a span of 6 bases. Germline assignment: CDR1 SGHAT and CDR2 FQNNGV. The CDR3 sequence is CASSSVPEAFF. In nucleotides, the CDR3 is TGTGCCAGCAGCTCGGTCCCTGAAGCTTTCTTT.

This clone was found a few times. J is TRBJ1-5 and V is TRBV7-3, with no clear D. CDR1 and CDR2 from the germline V gene are SGHTA and FQGTGA. The CDR3 covers 14 residues. Trimming shortened V by 4 bases and J by 5 bases, and 12 bases separated the two germline ends. The CDR3 DNA reads TGTGCCAGCAGCTATTCACCCGGGGATCAGCCCCAGCATTTT. This encodes CASSYSPGDQPQHF.

Concerning this clone itself: This same CDR3 is encoded by further DNA sequences in the sample. This chain uses TRBV9 with TRBJ2-7; D is ambiguous. This CDR3 has 14 amino acids. In germline, CDR1 is SGDLS, CDR2 YYNGEE. V was clipped by 1 base and J by 1 base, with 9 bases between them. The CDR3 DNA sequence: TGTGCCAGCAGCGTAAGTGACGGTTCCTACGAGCAGTACTTC. Amino acid sequence: CASSVSDGSYEQYF.

V gene TRBV7-8 combines with J gene TRBJ1-2; the D is unclear. The V gene's germline CDR1 is SGHVS and CDR2 FQNEAQ. The CDR3 length is 16 residues. V lost 3 bases, J lost 3 bases, and 17 bases lay in between. This chain's CDR3 is CASSFSQTSGDYGYTF. DNA of the CDR3: TGTGCCAGCAGCTTTAGCCAGACCTCGGGTGACTATGGCTACACCTTC.

The chain employs TRBV2 and TRBJ2-7; tentative D call: TRBD2 (5 bases). The CDR3 totals 12 residues. V lost 3 bases and J lost 7, with 10 bases in between. Germline values: CDR1 SNHLY, CDR2 FYNNEI. The CDR3 sequence: CASSEIGEEQYF. The CDR3 DNA reads TGTGCCAGCAGTGAGATCGGGGAAGAGCAGTACTTC.

The V gene is TRBV29-1, the J gene TRBJ2-1; maybe TRBD2 (5 bases). The CDR3 is made up of 17 amino acids. The V end lost 0 bases, the J end lost 6 bases, and 21 bases lay between the germline ends. Germline V lookup: CDR1 SQVTM, CDR2 ANQGSEA. CDR3 protein: CSVEEAGLSGIFNEQFF. As DNA, the CDR3 is TGCAGCGTTGAAGAGGCGGGTTTAAGCGGTATATTCAATGAGCAGTTCTTC.

This clone was seen just once. This rearrangement joins TRBV4-1 to TRBJ1-2; unclear D gene. This CDR3 spans 15 amino acids. Trimming shortened V by 0 bases and J by 7 bases, and 15 bases separated the two germline ends. CDR1 is MGHRA, CDR2 YSYEKL, per germline. DNA of the CDR3: TGCGCCAGCAGCCAAGAAAGGGAAGGTGACGGTGGCTACACCTTC. Protein sequence: CASSQEREGDGGYTF.

The chain uses TRBV19 and TRBJ2-7, with D possibly being TRBD1 (7 bases). The CDR3 sequence is 16 residues long. Trimming pared 6 bases from V and 3 bases from J, leaving 21 bases between. Looked up from germline, CDR1 is LNHDA and CDR2 is SQIVND (reference sequence). In DNA form, the CDR3 reads TGTGCCAGTAGCCACGCGACTTCCAGGGGGGACTACGAGCAGTACTTC. This sequence encodes CASSHATSRGDYEQYF. Full variable domain (remainder filled in from reference TRBV19 and TRBJ2-7): DGGITQSPKYLFRKEGQNVTLSCEQNLNHDAMYWYRQDPGQGLRLIYYSQIVNDFQKGDIAEGYSVSREKKESFPLTVTSAQKNPTAFYLCASSHATSRGDYEQYFGPGTRLTVT.

This clone was detected only a few times. The rearrangement joins TRBV30 to TRBJ1-1; no definite D call. Trimming pared 8 bases from V and 6 bases from J, leaving 13 bases between. There are 11 residues in the CDR3. Germline V lookup: CDR1 GTSNPN, CDR2 SVGIG (reference sequence). In nucleotides, the CDR3 is TGTGCCGGAGGAACCGGCCCTGAAGCTTTCTTT. Encoded protein: CAGGTGPEAFF.

The J gene is TRBJ1-2, the V gene TRBV6-1, with D perhaps matching TRBD1 (5 bases). Trimming cost V 2 bases and J 5 bases, with 9 bases left between them. The CDR3 runs 13 residues. The germline V gene has CDR1 MNHNS and CDR2 SASEGT. The CDR3 region has the DNA TGTGCCAGCAGTGAACTCGGGGCTTATGGCTACACCTTC. This gives the protein CASSELGAYGYTF.

Comments on this clone: Different DNA sequences within this sample yield the same CDR3. V usage is TRBV4-1 and J usage is TRBJ1-2; unclear D gene. CDR1 and CDR2 (germline): MGHRA, YSYEKL. Trimming took 0 bases from V and 5 from J, leaving 7 bases between them. CDR3 size: 13 residues. CDR3 nucleotide sequence: TGCGCCAGCAGCCAAGAGGGCGGTTATGGCTACACCTTC. Protein: CASSQEGGYGYTF.

The chain recombines TRBV15 with TRBJ1-1; possibly TRBD1 for D (6 bases). The germline V and J ends were trimmed by 0 bases and 7 bases, with 15 bases remaining between them. The CDR3 runs 15 residues. Looked up from germline, CDR1 is LNHNV and CDR2 is YYDKDF (reference sequence). The CDR3 is CATSRDPLGGYEAFF. CDR3 bases: TGTGCCACCAGCAGAGATCCCCTGGGGGGCTATGAAGCTTTCTTT.

This chain joins TRBV21-1 and TRBJ2-7; TRBD2 is the table's D call, not checked against the DNA. TRBV21-1 is flagged as a pseudogene. This CDR3 has 14 amino acids. The CDR3 loop is CASSESDKHYEQYF. The CDR3 region has the DNA TGTGCCAGCAGCGAATCTGATAAGCACTACGAGCAGTACTTC.

To note about this clone: Other DNA sequences within the sample encode an identical CDR3. This rearrangement joins TRBV28 to TRBJ1-1; the D is unclear. The CDR3 sequence is 14 residues long. V gave up 1 base and J gave up 4 bases, with 10 bases separating them. Germline CDR1 is MDHEN and CDR2 is SYDVKM. CDR3 amino acids: CASSLSGVGTEAFF. CDR3 coding DNA: TGTGCCAGCAGTTTATCCGGGGTAGGCACTGAAGCTTTCTTT.

The J gene is TRBJ2-4, the V gene TRBV4-3; 10 bases are shared with TRBD2. The germline gives CDR1 LGHNA, CDR2 YSLEER. CDR3 length: 16 amino acids. V shed 1 base, J shed 10 bases, and the junction held 10 bases outside the gene matches. The CDR3 coding sequence is TGCGCCAGCAGCCAAGTAACTAGCGGGGATACGGGGATTCAGTACTTC. Translating it yields CASSQVTSGDTGIQYF.